Sequencing of this T cell receptor (beta chain) was carried out in a study of T-cell reconstitution after alpha-beta-depleted transplantation in children. Study-level findings and limits: After one year, T-cell counts and TCRbeta diversity mostly came from new T cells. After transplant, at about two months, alpha-beta T cells were reportedly derived from several hundred expanded graft clones.

A note on this clonotype: Its antigen is undetermined.

From germline, CDR1 is LNHDA and CDR2 SQIVND (reference sequence). The CDR3 runs 15 residues. The V end was cut by 4 bases, the J end by 1 base, with 10 bases between. As it was prepared, the TCRbeta library received unique molecular identifiers. TCRdb fed the PCR reads into MiXCR, producing one record per CDR3 protein. The sample consists of hundreds of thousands of distinct CDR3 sequences, over 10% of them appearing once. This TCR was recovered from a male patient under 18 who had a stem cell transplant for acute myeloid leukemia, so the T cells may come from the graft donor. The chain joins TRBV19 to TRBJ2-2; maybe TRBD2 (5 bases). This specimen consisted of PBMCs, mostly from graft donor cells, obtained 360 days after TCRalphabeta/CD19-depleted stem cell transplant. The CDR3 DNA reads as TGTGCCAGTAGTACGAGGGCAGGGAACACCGGGGAGCTGTTTTTT. Translated: CASSTRAGNTGELFF. Complete variable domain (other parts from reference TRBV19 and TRBJ2-2): DGGITQSPKYLFRKEGQNVTLSCEQNLNHDAMYWYRQDPGQGLRLIYYSQIVNDFQKGDIAEGYSVSREKKESFPLTVTSAQKNPTAFYLCASSTRAGNTGELFFGEGSRLTVL.